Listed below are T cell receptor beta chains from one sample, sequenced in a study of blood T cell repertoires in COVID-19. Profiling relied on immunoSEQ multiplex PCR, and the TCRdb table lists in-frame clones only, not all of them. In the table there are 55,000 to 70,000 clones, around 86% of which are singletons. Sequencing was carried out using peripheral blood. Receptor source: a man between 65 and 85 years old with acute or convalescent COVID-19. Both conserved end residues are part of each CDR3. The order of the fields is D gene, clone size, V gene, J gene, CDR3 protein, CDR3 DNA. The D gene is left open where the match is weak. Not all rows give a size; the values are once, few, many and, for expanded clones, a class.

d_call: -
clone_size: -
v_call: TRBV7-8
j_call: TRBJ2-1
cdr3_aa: CAGKDFLSNEQFF
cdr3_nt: TGTGCCGGAAAGGACTTTCTCTCCAATGAGCAGTTCTTC

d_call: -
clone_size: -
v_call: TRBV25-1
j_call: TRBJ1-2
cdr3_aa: CASSPSPASGGFGYTF
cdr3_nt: TGTGCCAGCAGTCCTTCGCCAGCCAGTGGGGGGTTTGGCTACACCTTC

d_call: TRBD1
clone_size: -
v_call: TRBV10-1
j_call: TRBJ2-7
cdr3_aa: CASSGDPGPPGTGLHEQYF
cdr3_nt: TGCGCCAGCAGTGGCGACCCGGGCCCACCTGGGACAGGGTTACACGAGCAGTACTTC

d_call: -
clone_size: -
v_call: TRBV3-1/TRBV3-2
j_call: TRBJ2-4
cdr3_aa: CASSPLPGNPVF
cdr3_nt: TGTGCCAGCAGCCCGCTCCCCGGGAACCCGGTCTTC

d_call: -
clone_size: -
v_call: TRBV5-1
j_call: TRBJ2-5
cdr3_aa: CASSLLLQGSQETQYF
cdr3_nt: TGCGCCAGCAGCCTATTACTCCAGGGATCTCAAGAGACCCAGTACTTC

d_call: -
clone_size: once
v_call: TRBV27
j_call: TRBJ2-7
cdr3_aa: CASSLQGGYEQYF
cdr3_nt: TGTGCCAGCAGTTTGCAGGGGGGCTACGAGCAGTACTTC

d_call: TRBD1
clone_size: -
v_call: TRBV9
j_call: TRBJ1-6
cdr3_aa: CASGQGVSPLHF
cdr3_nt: TGTGCCAGCGGACAGGGGGTCTCACCCCTCCACTTT

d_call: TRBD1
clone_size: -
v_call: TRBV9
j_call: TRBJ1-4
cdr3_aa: CASSGNQGAEKLFF
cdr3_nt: TGTGCCAGCAGCGGAAATCAGGGGGCGGAAAAACTGTTTTTT

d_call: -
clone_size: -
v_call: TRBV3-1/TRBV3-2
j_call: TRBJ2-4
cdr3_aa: CASRTGQGGIQYF
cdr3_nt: TGTGCCAGCAGAACCGGGCAGGGAGGCATTCAGTACTTC

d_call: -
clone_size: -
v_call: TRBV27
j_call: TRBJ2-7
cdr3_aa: CASSHSLGGKTTYEQYF
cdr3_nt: TGTGCCAGCAGTCATTCCCTCGGGGGAAAGACCACCTACGAGCAGTACTTC

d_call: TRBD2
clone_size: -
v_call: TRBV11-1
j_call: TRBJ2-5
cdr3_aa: CASSQAGGKETQYF
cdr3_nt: TGTGCCAGCAGCCAAGCGGGGGGAAAAGAGACCCAGTACTTC

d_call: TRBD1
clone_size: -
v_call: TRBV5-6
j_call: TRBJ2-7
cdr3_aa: CASSLGQGVYEQYF
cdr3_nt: TGTGCCAGCAGCTTGGGTCAGGGGGTCTACGAGCAGTACTTC

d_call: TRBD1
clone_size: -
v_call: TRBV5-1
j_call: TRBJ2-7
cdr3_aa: CASSPTGIRYEQYF
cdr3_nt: TGCGCCAGCAGCCCGACAGGGATTCGCTACGAGCAGTACTTC

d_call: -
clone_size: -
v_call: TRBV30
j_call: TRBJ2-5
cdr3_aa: CAWSPGGLETQYF
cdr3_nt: TGTGCCTGGAGTCCGGGGGGCCTAGAGACCCAGTACTTC

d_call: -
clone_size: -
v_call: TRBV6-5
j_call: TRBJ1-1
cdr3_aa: CASSYLAGNTEAFF
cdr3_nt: TGTGCCAGCAGTTACTTAGCGGGGAACACTGAAGCTTTCTTT

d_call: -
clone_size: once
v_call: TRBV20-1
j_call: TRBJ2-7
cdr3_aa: CSARDNEQYF
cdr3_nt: TGCAGTGCTAGAGATAACGAGCAGTACTTC

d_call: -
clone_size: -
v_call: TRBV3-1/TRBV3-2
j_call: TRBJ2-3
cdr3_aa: CASSQGQGLDTQYF
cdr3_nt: TGTGCCAGCAGCCAAGGTCAGGGACTAGATACGCAGTATTTT

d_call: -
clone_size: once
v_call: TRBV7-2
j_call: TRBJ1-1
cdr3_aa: CASSFRRDSEAFF
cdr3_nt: TGTGCCAGCAGCTTTCGCAGGGATTCTGAAGCTTTCTTT

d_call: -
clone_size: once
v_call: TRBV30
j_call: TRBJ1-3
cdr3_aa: CAWRAFSGNTIYF
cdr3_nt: TGTGCCTGGAGGGCATTCTCTGGAAACACCATATATTTT

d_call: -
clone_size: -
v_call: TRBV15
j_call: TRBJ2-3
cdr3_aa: CATSFTSGADTQYF
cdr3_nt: TGTGCCACCAGCTTCACCAGCGGTGCGGATACGCAGTATTTT

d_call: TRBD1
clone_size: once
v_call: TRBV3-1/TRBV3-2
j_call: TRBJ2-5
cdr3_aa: CASTRRARTGKETQYF
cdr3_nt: TGTGCCAGCACCCGAAGAGCCAGGACAGGGAAAGAGACCCAGTACTTC

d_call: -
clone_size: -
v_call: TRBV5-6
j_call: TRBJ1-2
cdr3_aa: CASSSGQLNYGYTF
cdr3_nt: TGTGCCAGCAGCTCAGGACAGCTTAACTATGGCTACACCTTC

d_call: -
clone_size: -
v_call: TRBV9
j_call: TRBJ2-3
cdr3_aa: CAGRFLMADTQYF
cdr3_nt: TGTGCCGGGAGATTTTTAATGGCAGATACGCAGTATTTT

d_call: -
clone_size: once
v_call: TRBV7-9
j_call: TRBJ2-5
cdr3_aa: CASSLNPLETQYF
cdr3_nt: TGTGCCAGCAGCTTAAATCCCCTGGAGACCCAGTACTTC

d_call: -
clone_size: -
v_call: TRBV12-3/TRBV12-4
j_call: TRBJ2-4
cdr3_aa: CASRGQSRDIQYF
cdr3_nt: TGTGCCAGCAGAGGACAGTCCAGGGACATTCAGTACTTC

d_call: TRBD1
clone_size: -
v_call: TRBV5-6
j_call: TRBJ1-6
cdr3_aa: CASSLGADRVSPLHF
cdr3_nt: TGTGCCAGCAGCTTGGGGGCGGACAGGGTTTCACCCCTCCACTTT

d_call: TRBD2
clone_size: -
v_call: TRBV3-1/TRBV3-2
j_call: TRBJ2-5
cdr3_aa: CASSQVLAGGLKTQYF
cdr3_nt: TGTGCCAGCAGCCAGGTTTTAGCGGGGGGGCTGAAGACCCAGTACTTC

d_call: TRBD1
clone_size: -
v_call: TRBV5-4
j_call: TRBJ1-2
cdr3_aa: CASSLKQGALHGYTF
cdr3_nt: TGTGCCAGCAGCTTGAAACAGGGGGCGCTTCATGGCTACACCTTC

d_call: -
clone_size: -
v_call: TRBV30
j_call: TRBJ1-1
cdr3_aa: CAWRGLATEAFF
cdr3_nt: TGTGCCTGGAGGGGGCTGGCAACTGAAGCTTTCTTT

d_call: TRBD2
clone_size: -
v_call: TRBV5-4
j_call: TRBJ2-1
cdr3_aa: CASSPILAGPNEQFF
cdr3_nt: TGTGCCAGCAGCCCTATACTAGCGGGGCCAAATGAGCAGTTCTTC

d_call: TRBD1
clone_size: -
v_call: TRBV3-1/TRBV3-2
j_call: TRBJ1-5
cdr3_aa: CASSQVGKDRAPNQPQHF
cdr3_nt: TGTGCCAGCAGCCAAGTAGGCAAAGACAGGGCCCCCAATCAGCCCCAGCATTTT

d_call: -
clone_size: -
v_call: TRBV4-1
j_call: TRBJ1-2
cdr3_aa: CASSQSREGGYTF
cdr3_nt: TGCGCCAGCAGCCAATCCCGGGAAGGTGGCTACACCTTC

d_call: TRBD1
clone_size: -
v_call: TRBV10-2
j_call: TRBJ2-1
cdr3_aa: CASSTGGRDEQFF
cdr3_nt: TGCGCCAGCAGTACAGGGGGCAGGGATGAGCAGTTCTTC

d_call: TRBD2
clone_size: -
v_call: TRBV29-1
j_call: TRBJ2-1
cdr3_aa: CSVPGLAGVEQFF
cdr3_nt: TGCAGCGTCCCGGGACTAGCGGGAGTTGAGCAGTTCTTC

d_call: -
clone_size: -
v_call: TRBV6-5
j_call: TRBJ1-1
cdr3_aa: CASSLGGYEAFF
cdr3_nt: TGTGCCAGCAGTCTTGGGGGCTATGAAGCTTTCTTT

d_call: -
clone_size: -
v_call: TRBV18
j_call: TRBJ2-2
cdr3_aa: CASSRHTGPVAGELFF
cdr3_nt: TGTGCCAGCTCAAGACATACAGGGCCGGTAGCCGGGGAGCTGTTTTTT

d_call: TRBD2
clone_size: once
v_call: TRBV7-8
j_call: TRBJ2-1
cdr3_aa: CASSLTSGSLYEQFF
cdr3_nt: TGTGCCAGCAGCCTAACTAGCGGGAGTTTGTATGAGCAGTTCTTC

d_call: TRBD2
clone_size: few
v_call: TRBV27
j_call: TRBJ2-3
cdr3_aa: CASSPWDYLTDTQYF
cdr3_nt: TGTGCCAGCTCGCCTTGGGACTACCTCACAGATACGCAGTATTTT

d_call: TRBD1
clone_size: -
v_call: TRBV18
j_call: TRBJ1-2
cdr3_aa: CASSLGQAPYGYTF
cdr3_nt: TGTGCCAGCTCGCTGGGACAGGCGCCCTATGGCTACACCTTC

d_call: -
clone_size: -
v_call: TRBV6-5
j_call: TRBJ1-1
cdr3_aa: CASSYVTAGRAFF
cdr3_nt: TGTGCCAGCAGTTACGTTACGGCAGGTCGAGCTTTCTTT

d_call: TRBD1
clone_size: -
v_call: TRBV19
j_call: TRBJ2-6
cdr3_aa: CASSVSPGQGLPSGANVLTF
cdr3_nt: TGTGCCAGTAGTGTATCCCCGGGACAGGGGCTCCCCTCTGGGGCCAACGTCCTGACTTTC

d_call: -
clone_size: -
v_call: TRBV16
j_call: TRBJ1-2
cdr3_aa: CASSQSPAGETF
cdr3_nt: TGTGCCAGCAGCCAATCTCCAGCAGGGGAGACCTTC

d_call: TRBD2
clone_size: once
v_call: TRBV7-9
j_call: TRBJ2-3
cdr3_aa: CASSLSRLAGAPDTQYF
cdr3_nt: TGTGCCAGCAGCTTATCCCGACTAGCGGGGGCTCCAGATACGCAGTATTTT

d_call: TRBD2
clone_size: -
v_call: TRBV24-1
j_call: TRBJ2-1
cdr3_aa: CATSDPSGSLYNEQFF
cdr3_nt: TGTGCCACCAGTGACCCGAGCGGGAGCCTGTACAATGAGCAGTTCTTC

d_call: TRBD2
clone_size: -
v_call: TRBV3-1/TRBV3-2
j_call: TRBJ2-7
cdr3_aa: CASSPGLAGAEQYF
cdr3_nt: TGTGCCAGCAGCCCGGGACTAGCGGGTGCCGAGCAGTACTTC

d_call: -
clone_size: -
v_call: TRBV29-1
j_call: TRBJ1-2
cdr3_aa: CSVGERQNGYTF
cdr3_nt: TGCAGCGTTGGTGAAAGACAGAATGGCTACACCTTC

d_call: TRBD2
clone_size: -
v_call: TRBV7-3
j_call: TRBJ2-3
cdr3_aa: CASSPSGRIDTQYF
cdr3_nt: TGTGCCAGCAGCCCTAGCGGGAGGATAGATACGCAGTATTTT

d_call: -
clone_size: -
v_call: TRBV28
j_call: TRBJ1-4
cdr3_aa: CASSLGGLGEKLFF
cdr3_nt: TGTGCCAGCAGTTTGGGTGGGCTGGGCGAAAAACTGTTTTTT